This TCR beta chain appears in the sequencing data of a study of early T cells in non-severe SARS-CoV-2 infection. Whole-study findings and limits: VDJdb matching, biased toward anti-spike CD8 responses, missed private and CD4 specificities.

The TCR library protocol attached unique molecular identifiers to the individual cDNA molecules. Via MiXCR, TCRdb re-called the 5' RACE reads, giving one row per CDR3 protein. The sample carries approximately 97,000 distinct CDR3 sequences, roughly 14% recorded once. The CDR3 sequence is 16 residues long. The germline CDR1 and CDR2 sequences are SGHVS and FQNEAQ. The V segment lost 5 bases and the J segment 0 bases; nucleotides outside the gene matches: 6. Worth noting for this clonotype: Its specificity is not known.

Sequencing was performed on whole blood. The clonotype originates from an adult who was a healthcare worker with PCR-confirmed SARS-CoV-2 infection or an uninfected control (not recorded which). The V call is TRBV7-8, the J call TRBJ2-2, with TRBD1 matching over 7 bases. CDR3 sequence reads: CASSKDRFTNTGELFF. For the CDR3, the DNA is TGTGCCAGCAGCAAGGACAGGTTTACGAACACCGGGGAGCTGTTTTTT.